The 5 T cell receptor beta chains reported below all come from one sample, sequenced in a study of cytomegalovirus exposure and HLA in healthy donors. Both 60 Vbeta primers and 13 Jbeta primers went into the PCR. Here immunoSEQ multiplex PCR was the method, and the copy in TCRdb shows in-frame clones only, minus some. This sample carries 170,000 or so clones, 80% of them seen once, and the ten largest clones take under 0.85%. Sequencing input: PBMCs. The receptors come from a boy between 10 and 17 years old in good health and CMV-seronegative.

CDR3 coding DNA: TGCGCCAGCAGCTTCGGGGGGCACGACAATCAGCCCCAGCATTTT. Protein sequence: CASSFGGHDNQPQHF. The rearrangement links TRBV5-1 to TRBJ1-5, with D possibly TRBD1 on 6 matching bases. The CDR3 length is 15 residues. Trimming removed 2 bases at V and 3 bases at J, with 12 bases between. Germline CDR1 reads SGHRS; CDR2 reads YFSETQ.

This sequence joins TRBV15 and TRBJ1-2; the D is unclear. Germline-derived CDR1 and CDR2 are LNHNV and YYDKDF (reference sequence). CDR3 length: 15 residues. V was cut by 0 bases and J by 1 base, with 9 bases left in between. The CDR3 DNA is TGTGCCACCAGCAGAGATGAGCACAGTAACTATGGCTACACCTTC. Residues: CATSRDEHSNYGYTF.

The J gene is TRBJ1-1, the V gene TRBV30; 9 nucleotides line up with TRBD1. The CDR3 spans 12 residues. The J segment lost 13 bases and the V segment lost 2 bases, leaving 8 bases of the junction unmatched. CDR1 is GTSNPN and CDR2 is SVGIG in the germline V gene (reference sequence). The CDR3 protein is CAWSRQGGPHFF. The CDR3 coding sequence is TGTGCCTGGAGTCGACAGGGGGGGCCGCATTTCTTT.

This chain uses TRBV5-1 with TRBJ2-5; D is uncertain. The J call is doubtful: the DNA matches TRBJ2-7 better. The CDR3 length is 15 residues. The germline V gene has CDR1 SGHRS and CDR2 YFSETQ. CDR3 coding DNA: TGCGCCAGCAGCGGCGGAGACTTAAGTACCTACGAGCAGTACTTC. It encodes CASSGGDLSTYEQYF.

This sequence joins TRBV6-5 and TRBJ1-1, with a possible D match to TRBD1 (5 bases). The V end was cut by 5 bases, the J end by 5 bases, with 12 bases between. This CDR3 spans 13 amino acids. CDR1 is MNHEY and CDR2 is SVGAGI in the germline V gene. In DNA, the CDR3 is TGTGCCAGCAGTGAACTGGGGGGAACTGAAGCTTTCTTT. Its translation: CASSELGGTEAFF.